This T cell receptor beta chain was captured by sequencing in a study of T cell responses to AZD1222 COVID-19 vaccine (dated by TCRdb to the early 2020s). About the investigation overall: AZD1222 recipients with second doses at about 4 weeks or about 12 weeks were pooled, because spike-specific TCR depth and breadth did not differ between schedules. Trial participants were enrolled by age into subgroups of 18-55, 56-69 and 70-plus years, and around 140, 26 and 57 TCR-sequenced participants, respectively, were included in these subgroups. TCR sequencing was performed for roughly 240 trial participants, of whom roughly 200 were given two doses of AZD1222 and 26 were given two doses of MenACWY control vaccine.

The CDR3 regions of human TCRbeta chains were analyzed by immunosequencing. In the source study's methods: Repertoire TCRs were matched against a reference library of SARS-CoV-2-specific TCRs generated with the MIRA antigen-specificity platform. Breadth meant the fraction of unique TCRs that were SARS-CoV-2-associated, whereas depth meant the fraction of total T cells that were SARS-CoV-2-associated. Using the MIRA data, each spike-specific TCR was assigned both to the spike region to which the TCR was reactive and to a CD4 or CD8 class. Log10-transformed breadth and depth values were compared by one-way ANOVA with Sidak's multiple comparisons tests. As stored in TCRdb, this immuneACCESS dataset retains in-frame rearrangements with V and J assigned. A fraction of the clones does not appear; measured against another copy, unresolved V genes explain less than half of the discrepancy, and the remainder lacks a known reason. The V and J calls and the clone size are those of that table, but D and trimming were determined from the DNA. This sample is represented by tens of thousands of clones; more than 80% of them were singletons. The ten largest clonotypes hold 31% of the sample.

The time point label for this specimen denotes: baseline before first vaccination. Vaccinee samples were obtained from the UK trials COV001 and COV002, which included a single-blind randomized controlled phase 2/3 trial of AZD1222 (ChAdOx1 nCoV-19) in healthy adults. Trial participant PBMC samples were collected at day 0 and day 28 after the second dose for TCRbeta chain sequencing. Paper-wide results and their limitations: Vaccine-associated CD4 TCRs spanned the whole spike protein, with dominant responses in regions 160-218 and 743-854. The 56-69-year group was small, and its depth increase did not reach significance, likely because of low power. Because no day 14 peak-response samples were available, the repertoires could be characterized only after the peak T cell response. Participants were mostly white British and included more females than males, and it was suggested by the authors that clonal diversity may have been underestimated. Only five or six AZD1222 recipients were SARS-CoV-2 seropositive at baseline, limiting conclusions about previously exposed vaccinees. Nearly half of unique spike-specific TCRs reportedly recognized epitopes outside regions mutated in the B.1.351 and B.1.1.7 variants. Spike-specific TCR breadth and depth rose significantly after two AZD1222 doses compared with day 0 and with MenACWY recipients.

About this clone itself: What antigen it recognizes has not been identified. Qualities for individual bases were not recorded, and no much larger clone is one base off.

Here V drops 7 bases and J drops 6 bases, and the junction holds 7 bases not matched to any gene. Taken from cysteine to phenylalanine, the CDR3 has 15 residues. The read is trimmed to its CDR3 DNA, 45 bases read in frame from base 1. The CDR1 and CDR2 encoded by the germline V gene are MDHEN and SYDVKM. The chain links TRBV28 with TRBJ1-6; TRBD1 agrees with 9 junctional bases. The clonotype was recovered from an adult in good health. The sequenced sample was peripheral blood, obtained on day 0 of AZD1222 vaccination. The nucleotide sequence reads as follows: TGTGCCAGCACCGCCGAGACAGGGGGTAATTCACCCCTCCACTTT. It is translated as CASTAETGGNSPLHF.